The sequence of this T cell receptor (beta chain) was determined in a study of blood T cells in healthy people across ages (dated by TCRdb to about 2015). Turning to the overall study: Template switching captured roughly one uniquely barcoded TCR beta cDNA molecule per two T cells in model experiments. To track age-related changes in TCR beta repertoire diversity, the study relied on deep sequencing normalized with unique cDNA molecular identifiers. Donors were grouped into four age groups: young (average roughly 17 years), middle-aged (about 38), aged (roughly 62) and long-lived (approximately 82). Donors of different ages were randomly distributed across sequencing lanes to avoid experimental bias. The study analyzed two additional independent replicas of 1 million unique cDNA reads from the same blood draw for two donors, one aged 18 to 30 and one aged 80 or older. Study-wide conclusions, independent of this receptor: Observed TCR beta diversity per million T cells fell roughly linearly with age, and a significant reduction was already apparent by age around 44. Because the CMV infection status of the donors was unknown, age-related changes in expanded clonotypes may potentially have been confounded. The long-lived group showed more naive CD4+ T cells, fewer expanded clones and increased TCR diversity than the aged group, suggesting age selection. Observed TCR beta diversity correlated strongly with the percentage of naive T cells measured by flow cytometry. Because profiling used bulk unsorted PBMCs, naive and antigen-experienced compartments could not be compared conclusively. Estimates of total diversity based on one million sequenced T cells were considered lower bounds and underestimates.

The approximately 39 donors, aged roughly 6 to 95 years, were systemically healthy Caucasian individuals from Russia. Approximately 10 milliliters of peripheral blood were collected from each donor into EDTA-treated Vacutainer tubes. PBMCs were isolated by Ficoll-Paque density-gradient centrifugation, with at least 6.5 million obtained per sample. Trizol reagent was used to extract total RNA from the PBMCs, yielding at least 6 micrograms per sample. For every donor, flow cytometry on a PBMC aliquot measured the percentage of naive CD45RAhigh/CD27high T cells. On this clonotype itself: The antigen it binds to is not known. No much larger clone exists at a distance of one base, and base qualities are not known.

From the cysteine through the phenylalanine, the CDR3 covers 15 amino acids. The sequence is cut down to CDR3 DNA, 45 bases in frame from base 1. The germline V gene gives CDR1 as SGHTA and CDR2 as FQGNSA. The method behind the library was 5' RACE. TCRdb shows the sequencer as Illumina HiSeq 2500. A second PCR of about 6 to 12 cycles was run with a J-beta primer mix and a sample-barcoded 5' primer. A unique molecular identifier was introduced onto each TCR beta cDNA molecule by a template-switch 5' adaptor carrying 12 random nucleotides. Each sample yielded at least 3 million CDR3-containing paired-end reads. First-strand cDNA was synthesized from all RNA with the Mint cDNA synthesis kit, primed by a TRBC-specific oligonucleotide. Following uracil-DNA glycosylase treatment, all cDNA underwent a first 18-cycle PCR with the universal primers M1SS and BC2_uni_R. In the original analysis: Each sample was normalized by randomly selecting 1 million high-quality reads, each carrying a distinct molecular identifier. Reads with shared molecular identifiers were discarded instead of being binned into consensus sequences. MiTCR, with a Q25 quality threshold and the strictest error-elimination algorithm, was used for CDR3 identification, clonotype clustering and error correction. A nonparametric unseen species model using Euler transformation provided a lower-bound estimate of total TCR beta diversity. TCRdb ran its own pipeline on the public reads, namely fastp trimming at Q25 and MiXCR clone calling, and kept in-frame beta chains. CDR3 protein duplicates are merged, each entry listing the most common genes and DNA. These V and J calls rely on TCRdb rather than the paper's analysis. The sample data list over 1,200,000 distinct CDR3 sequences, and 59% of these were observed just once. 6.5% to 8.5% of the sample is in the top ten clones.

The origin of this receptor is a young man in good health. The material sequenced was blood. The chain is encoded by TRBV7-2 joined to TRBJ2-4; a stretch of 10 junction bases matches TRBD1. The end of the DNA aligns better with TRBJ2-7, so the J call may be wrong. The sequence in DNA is TGTGCCAGCAGCTTAGGGGGACAGGGGTTTCGCGAGCAGTACTTC. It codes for CASSLGGQGFREQYF.